The 16 T cell receptor beta chains below come from one sample, sequenced in a study of patients and donors after allogeneic stem cell transplantation. MiXCR was run by TCRdb on the RT-PCR reads, yielding one entry per CDR3 protein. This sample has about 40,000 distinct CDR3 sequences; around a third occur once, and the top ten carry about two thirds. What was sequenced was blood, either unsorted or a sorted T cell fraction (not recorded which). Source of these receptors: a human donor who was either an allogeneic HSCT recipient or a stem cell or donor lymphocyte infusion donor (not recorded which). It is not recorded whose cells these are; they may come from a transplant donor.

In its sample, this clonotype ranks as large. The chain couples TRBV12-5 to TRBJ2-1; D uncertain. Germline V lookup: CDR1 LGHNT, CDR2 FRNRAP. The CDR3 has 18 residues. V was pared by 1 base and J by 0 bases, with 16 bases between. The CDR3 bases are TGTGCTAGTGGTTTGGACCTACCCTGGGTTAGCTCCTACAATGAGCAGTTCTTC. Translation: CASGLDLPWVSSYNEQFF.

The V call is TRBV27, the J call TRBJ2-7; D is unresolved. CDR3 length: 15 amino acids. Germline assignment: CDR1 MNHEY and CDR2 SMNVEV (reference sequence). The V end was cut by 2 bases, the J end by 5 bases, with 16 bases between. The CDR3 is CASSLTGFKKHEQYF. CDR3 nucleotides: TGTGCCAGCAGTTTAACCGGCTTCAAGAAACACGAGCAGTACTTC.

This chain joins TRBV3-1 and TRBJ2-7; perhaps TRBD2 as D (5 bases). This CDR3 has 12 amino acids. Germline V gene lookup returns CDR1 LGHDT and CDR2 YNNKEL (reference sequence). The germline V and J ends were trimmed by 6 bases and 4 bases, with 10 bases remaining between them. The CDR3 region is CASSRDPYEQYF. CDR3 DNA sequence: TGTGCCAGCAGTCGGGATCCATACGAGCAGTACTTC.

The gene calls are TRBV6-1 and TRBJ2-7, with 7 bases identical to TRBD2. CDR3 length: 15 amino acids. Losses at the gene ends were 8 bases for V and 2 bases for J; bases not matched to a gene: 12. The germline CDR1 and CDR2 sequences are MNHNS and SASEGT. CDR3 DNA: TGTGCCAGCCCAGGTCTAGCGGCGCGGACCTACGAGCAGTACTTC. Translated: CASPGLAARTYEQYF.

This chain links TRBV29-1 with TRBJ1-2; TRBD1 matches at 10 bases. Germline V CDR1 and CDR2: SQVTM, ANQGSEA. V lost 3 bases and J lost 8; bases outside the gene matches: 3. The CDR3 runs 12 residues. The CDR3, as DNA: TGCAGCGTTGAGACAGGGGGCAGGGGCTACACCTTC. Translated: CSVETGGRGYTF.

This clonotype was picked up a small number of times. The chain recombines TRBV20-1 with TRBJ1-1; a possible D gene is TRBD1 (6 bases). V was trimmed by 5 bases and J by 6 bases, leaving 13 bases between them. This CDR3 contains 12 residues. Germline V CDR1 and CDR2: DFQATT, SNEGSKA (reference sequence). As DNA, the CDR3 is TGCAGTGCTGGGGGCGGGACCCCTGAAGCTTTCTTT. Translation: CSAGGGTPEAFF.

This clonotype occurred a few times. The chain combines TRBV6-2 or TRBV6-3 with TRBJ1-1, with no clear D. The CDR3 consists of 12 residues. CDR1 is MNHEY and CDR2 is SVGEGT in the germline V gene. V was clipped by 6 bases and J by 3 bases, with 8 bases between them. In DNA form, the CDR3 reads TGTGCCAGCAGGGAGGGTTACACTGAAGCTTTCTTT. Translated: CASREGYTEAFF.

This clonotype was found a few times. The chain uses TRBV29-1 and TRBJ1-1; 9 nucleotides align to TRBD1. The CDR3 is 15 residues long. CDR1 and CDR2 (germline): SQVTM, ANQGSEA. The V gene end was trimmed by 6 bases and the J gene end by 6 bases; junction bases not matched to a gene: 14. The CDR3: CSVKGSTGGMAEAFF. The CDR3 coding sequence is TGCAGCGTGAAAGGGTCGACAGGGGGGATGGCTGAAGCTTTCTTT.

The chain has TRBV27 and TRBJ2-7; 7 nucleotides line up with TRBD1. The ends lost 6 bases at V and 5 bases at J; junction bases unmatched: 16. Germline loops: CDR1 MNHEY, CDR2 SMNVEV (reference sequence). The CDR3 contains 16 residues. The CDR3 DNA sequence: TGTGCCAGCAGCCCTCGATTTGCAGGGGGTTTCGACGAGCAGTACTTC. Amino acids: CASSPRFAGGFDEQYF.

This clonotype was detected many times. The chain links TRBV7-9 to TRBJ2-7; 10 positions agree with TRBD2. The V gene end was trimmed by 4 bases and the J gene end by 3 bases; junction bases not matched to a gene: 3. The CDR3 totals 14 residues. The germline CDR1 and CDR2 sequences are SEHNR and FQNEAQ (reference sequence). Here the CDR3 reads CASSSSGSSYEQYF. The DNA for the CDR3 is TGTGCCAGCAGCTCTAGCGGGAGTAGCTACGAGCAGTACTTC.

The chain links TRBV7-2 to TRBJ1-5, with D possibly matching TRBD1 (6 bases). Per the germline V gene, CDR1 is SGHTA and CDR2 is FQGNSA. Trimming left V 2 bases short and J 0 bases short, with 11 bases between. CDR3 length: 16 residues. CDR3 sequence (DNA): TGTGCCAGCAGCTTAAGACTGGGGGCTAGCAATCAGCCCCAGCATTTT. Translated, it gives CASSLRLGASNQPQHF.

This clonotype has a count of ten or more. This chain uses TRBV6-5 with TRBJ1-5; D is unclear. This CDR3 comprises 12 residues. The germline V gene has CDR1 MNHEY and CDR2 SVGAGI. The V end was cut by 6 bases, the J end by 9 bases, with 12 bases between. The CDR3 reads CASSRLRGPQHF. As DNA, the CDR3 is TGTGCCAGCAGCCGTCTTCGGGGGCCCCAGCATTTT.

The chain joins TRBV7-6 to TRBJ1-1, with 7 nucleotides matching TRBD1. This CDR3 has 16 amino acids. V dropped 4 bases and J dropped 4; count of bases not matched to a gene: 12. CDR1 is SGHVS and CDR2 is FNYEAQ in the germline V gene. The CDR3 region has the DNA TGTGCCAGCAGCTACGTAGGGACAGCCTACCTCACTGAAGCTTTCTTT. Amino acid sequence: CASSYVGTAYLTEAFF.

Written as DNA, the CDR3 is TGTGCCAGCAGCTTAGACGCAGGGCTCCTCCACACTGAAGCTTTCTTT. It is translated as CASSLDAGLLHTEAFF. The chain links TRBV7-9 to TRBJ1-1, with a tentative D call TRBD1 (5 bases). Germline V lookup: CDR1 SEHNR, CDR2 FQNEAQ (reference sequence). The CDR3 is made up of 16 amino acids. V was cut by 1 base and J by 3 bases, with 15 bases left in between.

This clonotype was seen only a few times. The CDR3 loop is CSVEDVGIYGYTF. The CDR3 DNA follows: TGCAGCGTTGAAGATGTGGGAATCTATGGCTACACCTTC. The rearrangement links TRBV29-1 to TRBJ1-2, with D unclear. Deletions cut 0 bases from V and 4 bases from J, with 9 bases between. The CDR3 covers 13 residues. Germline V lookup: CDR1 SQVTM, CDR2 ANQGSEA.

The chain links TRBV6-5 to TRBJ2-1; D may match TRBD1 or TRBD2 (5 bases each). Germline assignment: CDR1 MNHEY and CDR2 SVGAGI. The V and J ends lost 6 bases and 9 bases respectively, with 15 bases between them. The CDR3 loop spans 13 amino acids. Here the CDR3 DNA reads TGTGCCAGCAGCCGGAGGACATTTCTTGAGCAGTTCTTC. Amino acid sequence: CASSRRTFLEQFF.